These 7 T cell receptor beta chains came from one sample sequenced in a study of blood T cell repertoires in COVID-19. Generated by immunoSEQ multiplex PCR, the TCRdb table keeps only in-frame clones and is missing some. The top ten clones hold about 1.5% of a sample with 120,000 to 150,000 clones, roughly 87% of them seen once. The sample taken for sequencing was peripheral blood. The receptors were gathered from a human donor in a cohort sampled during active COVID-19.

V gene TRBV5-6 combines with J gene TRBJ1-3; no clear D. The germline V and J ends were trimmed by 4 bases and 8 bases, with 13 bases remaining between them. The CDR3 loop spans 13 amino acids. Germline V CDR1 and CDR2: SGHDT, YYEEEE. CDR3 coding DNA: TGTGCCAGCAGCCGATTAAATGCGGACACCATATATTTT. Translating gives CASSRLNADTIYF. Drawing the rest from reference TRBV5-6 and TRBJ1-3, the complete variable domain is DAGVTQSPTHLIKTRGQQVTLRCSPKSGHDTVSWYQQALGQGPQFIFQYYEEEERQRGNFPDRFSGHQFPNYSSELNVNALLLGDSALYLCASSRLNADTIYFGEGSWLTVV.

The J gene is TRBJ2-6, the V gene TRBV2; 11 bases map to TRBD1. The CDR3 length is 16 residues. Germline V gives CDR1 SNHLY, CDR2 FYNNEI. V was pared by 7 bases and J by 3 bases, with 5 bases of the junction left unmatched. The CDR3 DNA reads TGTGCCAGCAATCGGGACAGGGGGAGTGGGGCCAACGTCCTGACTTTC. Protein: CASNRDRGSGANVLTF.

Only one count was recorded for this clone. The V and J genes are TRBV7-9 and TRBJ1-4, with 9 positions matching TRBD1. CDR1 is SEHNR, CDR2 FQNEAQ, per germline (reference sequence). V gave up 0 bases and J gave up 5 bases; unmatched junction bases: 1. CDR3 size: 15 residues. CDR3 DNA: TGTGCCAGCAGCTTAGCCGGGACAGGGAATGAAAAACTGTTTTTT. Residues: CASSLAGTGNEKLFF.

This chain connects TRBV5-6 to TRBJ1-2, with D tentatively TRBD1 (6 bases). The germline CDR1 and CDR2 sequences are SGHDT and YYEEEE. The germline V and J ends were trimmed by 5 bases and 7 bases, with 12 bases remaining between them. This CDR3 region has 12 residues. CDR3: CASSYTGSGYTF. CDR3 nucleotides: TGTGCCAGCAGTTATACAGGGTCTGGCTACACCTTC.

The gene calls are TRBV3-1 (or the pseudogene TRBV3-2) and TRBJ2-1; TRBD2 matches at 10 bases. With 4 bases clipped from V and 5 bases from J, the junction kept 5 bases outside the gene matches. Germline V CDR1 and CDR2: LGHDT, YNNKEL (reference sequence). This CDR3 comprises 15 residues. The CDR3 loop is CASSRGLASHNEQFF. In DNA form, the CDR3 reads TGTGCCAGCAGCCGGGGACTAGCGTCCCACAATGAGCAGTTCTTC.

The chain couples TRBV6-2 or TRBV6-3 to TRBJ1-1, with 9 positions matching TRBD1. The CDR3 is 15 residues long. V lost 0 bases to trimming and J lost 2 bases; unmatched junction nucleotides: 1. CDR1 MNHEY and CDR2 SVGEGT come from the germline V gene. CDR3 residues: CASSYSGQGNTEAFF. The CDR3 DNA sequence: TGTGCCAGCAGTTACTCGGGACAGGGTAACACTGAAGCTTTCTTT.

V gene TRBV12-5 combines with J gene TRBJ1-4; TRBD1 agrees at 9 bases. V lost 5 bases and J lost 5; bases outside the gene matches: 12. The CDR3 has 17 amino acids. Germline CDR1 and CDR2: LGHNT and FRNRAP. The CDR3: CASGTALTGTGNEKLFF. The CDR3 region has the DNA TGTGCTAGTGGTACGGCATTAACCGGGACAGGGAATGAAAAACTGTTTTTT.